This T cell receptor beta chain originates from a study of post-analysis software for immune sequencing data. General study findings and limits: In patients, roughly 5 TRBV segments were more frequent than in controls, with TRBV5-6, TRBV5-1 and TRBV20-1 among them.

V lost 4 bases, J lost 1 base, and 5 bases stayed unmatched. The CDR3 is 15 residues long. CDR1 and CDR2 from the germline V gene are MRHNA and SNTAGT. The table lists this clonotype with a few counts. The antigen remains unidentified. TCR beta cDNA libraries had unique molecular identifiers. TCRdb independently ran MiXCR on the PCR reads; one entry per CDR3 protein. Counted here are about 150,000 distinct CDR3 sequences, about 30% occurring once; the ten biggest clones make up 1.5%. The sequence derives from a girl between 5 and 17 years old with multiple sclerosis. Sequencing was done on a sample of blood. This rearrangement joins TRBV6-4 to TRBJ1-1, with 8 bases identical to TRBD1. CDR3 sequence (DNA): TGTGCCAGCAGTGCCTCCGGGACAGGGAACACTGAAGCTTTCTTT. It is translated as CASSASGTGNTEAFF.